Given below is one T cell receptor beta chain in context. The germline V gene has CDR1 MGHRA and CDR2 YSYEKL. The length of the CDR3 is 15 residues. The V and J ends lost 1 base and 5 bases respectively, with 14 bases between them. Method: immunoSEQ multiplex PCR; TCRdb's copy keeps in-frame clones and lacks some. The sample records 88,000 or so clones, around four fifths being singletons. These data are taken from a study of blood T cell repertoires in COVID-19. Study as a whole: Sites in the United States, Italy and Spain provided acute and convalescent COVID-19 samples. PBMCs, B-cell-depleted T cells, or T cells were the source of the cDNA or gDNA that made up the material.

The clonotype comes from a human donor in a cohort sampled during active COVID-19. The rearrangement links TRBV4-1 to TRBJ1-2; tentatively, D is TRBD1 (6 bases). The sequenced material came from peripheral blood. The CDR3 sequence is CASSQVRGARYGYTF. CDR3 DNA: TGCGCCAGCAGCCAAGTGCGGGGGGCGCGTTATGGCTACACCTTC.